The 28 T cell receptor beta chains presented below share a single source sample, sequenced in a study of post-analysis software for immune sequencing data. Study results and limitations: The five TRBV segments detected at higher frequency in patients than in controls included TRBV5-6, TRBV5-1 and TRBV20-1.

Each TCR beta cDNA library carried unique molecular identifiers. TCRdb re-analysed the PCR reads in MiXCR, keeping a single row per CDR3 protein. The sample has some 690,000 distinct CDR3 sequences, about 60% seen once. Which antigens these TCRs recognize remains unknown. Sequences were obtained from blood. The receptors shown here come from a girl aged 2 to 10 with multiple sclerosis.

V and J are TRBV5-1 and TRBJ2-5; D possibly corresponds to TRBD1 (6 bases). With 5 bases removed from V and 1 base from J, the gap between germline ends came to 15 bases. Germline CDR1 SGHRS, CDR2 YFSETQ. The CDR3 has 15 amino acids. DNA for the CDR3: TGCGCCAGCAGTGTGGGCAGGGGTCCCCAAGAGACCCAGTACTTC. Protein: CASSVGRGPQETQYF. Full variable domain (missing parts from reference TRBV5-1 and TRBJ2-5): KAGVTQTPRYLIKTRGQQVTLSCSPISGHRSVSWYQQTPGQGLQFLFEYFSETQRNKGNFPGRFSGRQFSNSRSEMNVSTLELGDSALYLCASSVGRGPQETQYFGPGTRLLVL.

The gene calls are TRBV9 and TRBJ2-3; tentative D call: TRBD1 (6 bases). This CDR3 has 17 residues. Trimming cost V 4 bases and J 3 bases, with 21 bases left between them. Germline V gene lookup returns CDR1 SGDLS and CDR2 YYNGEE. The CDR3 DNA is TGTGCCAGCAGCCCCCGTCAGGCAGGGGAAGATACAGATACGCAGTATTTT. This codes for CASSPRQAGEDTDTQYF.

The J gene is TRBJ1-2, the V gene TRBV19; D remains unclear. V was shortened by 3 bases and J by 4 bases, with 12 bases between the two germline ends. This CDR3 spans 14 amino acids. CDR1 and CDR2 (germline): LNHDA, SQIVND (reference sequence). The CDR3 DNA is TGTGCCAGTAGTATCGGGAGGGAAGCCTATGGCTACACCTTC. Translating gives CASSIGREAYGYTF.

DNA for the CDR3: TGTGCCAGCAGTCAAGAACCAGATACGCAGTATTTT. Protein sequence: CASSQEPDTQYF. The chain employs TRBV5-6 and TRBJ2-3; D unclear. From germline, CDR1 is SGHDT and CDR2 YYEEEE. Trimming removed 5 bases at V and 4 bases at J, with 8 bases between. This CDR3 is 12 amino acids long.

About this clonotype: At one end, the junction sequence differs from germline, possibly due to a read error. The rearrangement uses TRBV9 and TRBJ2-3, with D perhaps matching TRBD1 or TRBD2 (5 bases each). CDR1 and CDR2 (germline): SGDLS, YYNGEE. The CDR3 is made up of 15 amino acids. In DNA form, the CDR3 reads TGTGCCAGCAGCCCCATGGGGGTGAGCACAGATGCGCAGTATTTT. Its protein is CASSPMGVSTDAQYF.

V usage is TRBV29-1 and J usage is TRBJ2-1, with D possibly TRBD1 on 5 matching bases. Germline V gene lookup returns CDR1 SQVTM and CDR2 ANQGSEA. The CDR3 has 14 amino acids. The V gene lost 4 bases and the J gene lost 2 bases, with 12 bases spanning the gap. CDR3 sequence: CSVVSGWPYNEQFF. The CDR3 DNA is TGCAGCGTTGTCTCAGGGTGGCCCTACAATGAGCAGTTCTTC.

The chain couples TRBV7-2 to TRBJ2-1; D call uncertain. Trimming pared 5 bases from V and 5 bases from J, leaving 10 bases between. Per the germline V gene, CDR1 is SGHTA and CDR2 is FQGNSA. The CDR3 has 13 amino acids. For the CDR3, the DNA is TGTGCCAGCAGCCCGTCGCACCACAATGAGCAGTTCTTC. This gives the protein CASSPSHHNEQFF.

This rearrangement joins TRBV2 to TRBJ2-1; 9 nucleotides agree with TRBD1. The CDR3 runs to 16 residues. The ends lost 4 bases at V and 5 bases at J; junction bases unmatched: 9. Looked up from germline, CDR1 is SNHLY and CDR2 is FYNNEI. The CDR3 region has the DNA TGTGCCAGCAGTGCCGGGACAGGGACCGTCCACAATGAGCAGTTCTTC. It translates to CASSAGTGTVHNEQFF.

Only a few counts were recorded for this clonotype. The junction shows a germline mismatch at one end, possibly a read error. V usage is TRBV7-2 and J usage is TRBJ2-6; 7 bases map to TRBD1. CDR3 length: 14 amino acids. In germline, CDR1 is SGHTA, CDR2 FQGNSA. The CDR3 sequence: CASSLAAGGNVLTF. CDR3 in DNA: TGTGCCAGCAGCTTAGCCGCAGGGGGCAACGTCCTGACTTTC. The full variable domain, in which reference TRBV7-2 and TRBJ2-6 provide the parts outside the CDR3, is GAGVSQSPSNKVTEKGKDVELRCDPISGHTALYWYRQSLGQGLEFLIYFQGNSAPDKSGLPSDRFSAERTGGSVSTLTIQRTQQEDSAVYLCASSLAAGGNVLTFGAGSRLTVL.

The chain couples TRBV27 to TRBJ2-1; possibly TRBD1 for D (5 bases). This CDR3 region has 15 residues. Deletions cut 1 base from V and 9 bases from J, with 16 bases between. The germline gives CDR1 MNHEY, CDR2 SMNVEV (reference sequence). CDR3 bases: TGTGCCAGCAGTTTATTGGGCAGGGATAAAGGTGAGCAGTTCTTC. Residues: CASSLLGRDKGEQFF.

J is TRBJ2-3 and V is TRBV10-3, with D unclear. Germline V gives CDR1 ENHRY, CDR2 SYGVKD. The CDR3 is made up of 17 amino acids. V lost 3 bases, J lost 1 base, and 17 bases lay in between. CDR3 nucleotides: TGTGCCATCAGTGATTCGCTCGGACCTCAACGCACAGATACGCAGTATTTT. This gives the protein CAISDSLGPQRTDTQYF.

J is TRBJ2-7 and V is TRBV11-2; 7 bases align to TRBD1. Germline V CDR1 and CDR2: SGHAT, FQNNGV. Unmatched junction bases numbered 12, after V lost 5 bases and J lost 2 bases. This CDR3 has 16 residues. The CDR3 nucleotides are TGTGCCAGCAGCCCAGGGATAGCTAGGGGGCCCTACGAGCAGTACTTC. This sequence encodes CASSPGIARGPYEQYF. Full variable domain (rest looked up from reference TRBV11-2 and TRBJ2-7): EAGVAQSPRYKIIEKRQSVAFWCNPISGHATLYWYQQILGQGPKLLIQFQNNGVVDDSQLPKDRFSAERLKGVDSTLKIQPAKLEDSAVYLCASSPGIARGPYEQYFGPGTRLTVT.

This chain links TRBV15 with TRBJ1-5; tentatively, D is TRBD1 (6 bases). Trimming pared 5 bases from V and 0 bases from J, leaving 20 bases between. Germline V lookup: CDR1 LNHNV, CDR2 YYDKDF (reference sequence). The CDR3 is made up of 18 amino acids. CDR3 sequence reads: CATSSVRGTLYSNQPQHF. DNA for the CDR3: TGTGCCACCAGCTCGGTTCGCGGGACACTTTATAGCAATCAGCCCCAGCATTTT.

This chain joins TRBV14 and TRBJ2-3; 8 positions agree with TRBD2. The CDR3 is made up of 18 amino acids. J lost 2 bases, V lost 1 base, and 11 bases had no gene match. The germline V gene encodes CDR1 SGHDN and CDR2 FVKESK. The CDR3 DNA reads TGTGCCAGCAGCCAAGGGACTAGCCGGAAGATACTCACAGATACGCAGTATTTT. It translates to CASSQGTSRKILTDTQYF.

The sample holds a few counts of this clonotype. This sequence joins TRBV7-3 and TRBJ2-1; 15 bases line up with TRBD2. After removal of 3 bases from V and 9 bases from J, the junction contained 6 bases not matched to a gene. This CDR3 has 16 amino acids. Germline V lookup: CDR1 SGHTA, CDR2 FQGTGA. The CDR3 loop reads CASSLSGLAGGREQFF. CDR3 DNA: TGTGCCAGCAGCTTGAGCGGACTAGCGGGAGGGCGTGAGCAGTTCTTC.

The chain combines TRBV29-1 with TRBJ2-1, with 9 bases identical to TRBD1. The length of the CDR3 is 16 residues. Germline lookup yields CDR1 SQVTM and CDR2 ANQGSEA. The ends lost 1 base at V and 13 bases at J; junction bases unmatched: 17. Here the CDR3 reads CSVEVGQGPPQETQFF. CDR3 sequence (DNA): TGCAGCGTTGAAGTGGGACAGGGACCCCCGCAGGAGACCCAGTTCTTC.

This clonotype was observed a few times. J is TRBJ2-1 and V is TRBV2, with 8 bases lining up with TRBD2. CDR1 is SNHLY, CDR2 FYNNEI, per germline. The J segment lost 6 bases and the V segment lost 3 bases, leaving 7 bases of the junction unmatched. CDR3 length equals 15 residues. CDR3 sequence reads: CASSDGRGLGNEQFF. The CDR3 bases are TGTGCCAGCAGTGACGGGAGGGGTTTAGGCAATGAGCAGTTCTTC.

The chain combines TRBV3-1 with TRBJ1-4; D might be TRBD1 (6 bases). The CDR3 spans 13 residues. The germline V gene has CDR1 LGHDT and CDR2 YNNKEL (reference sequence). V lost 8 bases and J lost 4, with 11 bases in between. DNA of the CDR3: TGTGCCAGCGGGGGCGGGGATAATGAAAAACTGTTTTTT. Encoded protein: CASGGGDNEKLFF.

This chain links TRBV3-1 with TRBJ1-1; D is perhaps TRBD1 (5 bases). Germline CDR1 LGHDT, CDR2 YNNKEL (reference sequence). V shed 4 bases and J shed 0 bases, with 18 bases lying between them. The CDR3 totals 17 residues. CDR3 nucleotide sequence: TGTGCCAGCAGCCGGAATAATTTCGACAGTATGAACACTGAAGCTTTCTTT. Translated: CASSRNNFDSMNTEAFF. Full variable domain (missing parts from reference TRBV3-1 and TRBJ1-1): DTAVSQTPKYLVTQMGNDKSIKCEQNLGHDTMYWYKQDSKKFLKIMFSYNNKELIINETVPNRFSPKSPDKAHLNLHINSLELGDSAVYFCASSRNNFDSMNTEAFFGQGTRLTVV.

V usage is TRBV7-9 and J usage is TRBJ2-1; TRBD2 matches 8 bases. This CDR3 region has 14 residues. Germline CDR1 reads SEHNR; CDR2 reads FQNEAQ (reference sequence). V gave up 8 bases and J gave up 0 bases; unmatched junction bases: 3. The CDR3 protein is CASGTRSSYNEQFF. CDR3 DNA: TGTGCCAGCGGGACTAGGAGCTCCTACAATGAGCAGTTCTTC.

V and J are TRBV6-5 and TRBJ2-5; D is possibly TRBD1 (5 bases). Germline V gene sequence: CDR1 MNHEY, CDR2 SVGAGI. Trimming cost V 5 bases and J 8 bases, with 9 bases left between them. The length of the CDR3 is 11 residues. The CDR3 DNA reads TGTGCCAGCAGTGACCAGGGTACCCAGTACTTC. This translates into CASSDQGTQYF.

This clonotype was observed at least ten times. The rearrangement joins TRBV5-1 to TRBJ2-1, with TRBD2 identical over 12 bases. The CDR3 covers 15 residues. Germline values: CDR1 SGHRS, CDR2 YFSETQ. Trimming removed 6 bases from V and 7 bases from J; junction bases left unmatched: 8. CDR3 amino acids: CASIKGLAGSNEQFF. In DNA, the CDR3 is TGCGCCAGCATCAAAGGACTAGCGGGAAGTAATGAGCAGTTCTTC.

This clonotype was detected only once. The chain joins TRBV20-1 to TRBJ1-2; unclear D gene. CDR1 DFQATT and CDR2 SNEGSKA come from the germline V gene (reference sequence). Trimming shortened V by 5 bases and J by 4 bases, and 23 bases separated the two germline ends. The CDR3 runs to 16 residues. CDR3 in amino acids: CSAYHHQPGTGYGYTF. The CDR3 bases are TGCAGTGCTTATCACCACCAGCCCGGCACGGGCTATGGCTACACCTTC.

The genes are TRBV10-2 and TRBJ2-7; 8 nucleotides agree with TRBD1. CDR1 is WSHSY and CDR2 is SAAADI in the germline V gene. The CDR3 is 13 amino acids. J was trimmed by 3 bases and V by 2 bases; bases with no gene match: 0. In DNA, the CDR3 is TGCGCCAGCAGTGAGACAGGGGGCTACGAGCAGTACTTC. Amino acid sequence: CASSETGGYEQYF.

In this sample, this clonotype turned up a few times. The chain is built from TRBV29-1 and TRBJ2-5; perhaps TRBD2 as D (6 bases). The germline V gene encodes CDR1 SQVTM and CDR2 ANQGSEA. V lost 4 bases and J lost 5, with 14 bases in between. CDR3 length: 13 amino acids. The CDR3, as DNA: TGCAGCGTTGGACAACAGGAGGGTGAGACCCAGTACTTC. This encodes CSVGQQEGETQYF.

The chain has TRBV5-1 and TRBJ2-1, with TRBD2 matching 7 bases. The CDR3 runs to 12 residues. Trimming at V came to 7 bases and at J to 9 bases, leaving 7 bases not matched to a gene. CDR1 and CDR2 from the germline V gene are SGHRS and YFSETQ. CDR3 sequence reads: CASGLVDGEQFF. CDR3 in DNA: TGCGCCAGCGGACTAGTAGACGGTGAGCAGTTCTTC.

This clonotype has a handful of counts. This rearrangement joins TRBV9 to TRBJ1-2, with a weak D call TRBD1 (5 bases). Per germline, CDR1 SGDLS and CDR2 YYNGEE. The ends were cut back, 0 bases at V and 3 bases at J, with 9 bases in the middle. The length of the CDR3 is 14 residues. This CDR3 reads CASSVGGGDYGYTF. The CDR3 bases are TGTGCCAGCAGCGTAGGTGGAGGGGACTATGGCTACACCTTC.

This sequence joins TRBV5-1 and TRBJ2-3; tentative D call: TRBD2 (6 bases). The CDR3 spans 14 residues. The germline V gene encodes CDR1 SGHRS and CDR2 YFSETQ. Deletions cut 7 bases from V and 2 bases from J, with 14 bases between. The CDR3 loop reads CASHVGGPTDTQYF. CDR3 DNA: TGCGCCAGCCATGTCGGGGGACCCACAGATACGCAGTATTTT. Looking up the rest from reference TRBV5-1 and TRBJ2-3 gives the full variable domain: KAGVTQTPRYLIKTRGQQVTLSCSPISGHRSVSWYQQTPGQGLQFLFEYFSETQRNKGNFPGRFSGRQFSNSRSEMNVSTLELGDSALYLCASHVGGPTDTQYFGPGTRLTVL.